This note documents a single T cell receptor (beta chain) sequence. The target antigen is unknown. Reverse transcription used about 0.45 to 1 ug RNA and random hexamers. The immunoSEQ assay covered 54 Vbeta and 13 Jbeta segments for CDR3. TCRdb passed the immunoSEQ multiplex PCR reads through MiXCR, listing each CDR3 protein once. Of approximately 200,000 distinct CDR3 sequences detected, 95% appear once; the ten largest clones hold 0.082%. This sample is part of a study of CD8 T cells in Susac syndrome. Study-wide results and limits: The study's TCR sequencing and HLA analysis covered a relatively small number of individuals, and the study acknowledged this.

The authors sequenced TCR beta from blood CD8+ and CD4+ T cells. Relapsing-remitting disease, either stable or active, was present in the multiple sclerosis controls, who were treatment-naive patients. The sequenced sample was CD4+ T cells from PBMCs. The sequence came from a human donor with multiple sclerosis.

For the CDR3, the DNA is TGTGCCAGCAGTCAACAGGGGGCGAATCAGCCCCAGCATTTT. Protein: CASSQQGANQPQHF. The chain employs TRBV6-5 and TRBJ1-5, with 9 bases fitting TRBD1. CDR1 MNHEY and CDR2 SVGAGI come from the germline V gene. This CDR3 is built from 14 residues. V was pared by 5 bases and J by 4 bases, with 3 bases of the junction left unmatched.